This TCR beta chain was captured by sequencing in a study of T cell changes during pregnancy in multiple sclerosis. TCRdb's table, derived via immunoSEQ multiplex PCR, lists solely in-frame clones and lacks some. The repertoire consists of approximately 44,000 clones, with approximately 92% occurring once and the leading ten covering 0.67%. This receptor was obtained from a female donor with multiple sclerosis, enrolled in a pregnancy study. The sample was CD4+ T cells from peripheral blood mononuclear cells, taken in the first trimester of pregnancy.

In DNA, the CDR3 is TGTGCCAGTAGTACAAAACAGGGGTCCGGTACGCAGTATTTT. Protein sequence: CASSTKQGSGTQYF. This rearrangement joins TRBV19 to TRBJ2-3, with 7 bases aligning to TRBD1. The CDR3 is made up of 14 amino acids. Germline CDR1 LNHDA, CDR2 SQIVND (reference sequence). The trim removed 4 bases at V and 8 bases at J, leaving 9 bases unmatched.